These T cell receptor beta chains were read from a single sample in a study of blood T cell repertoires in COVID-19. Some clones are missing from TCRdb's copy, which holds only in-frame ones; the method was immunoSEQ multiplex PCR. The table shows over 95,000 clones, with roughly four fifths occurring only once. Sequencing was performed on peripheral blood. The receptors were gathered from a human donor in a cohort sampled during active COVID-19. Both conserved end residues are part of each CDR3. D genes are given only for firm matches.

>TRBJ1-1|NA|14|TRBV7-2
CASSLKTGNTEAFF
>TRBJ2-7|TRBD1|14|TRBV29-1
CSVEAAGTGVWQYF
>TRBJ2-2|NA|13|TRBV29-1
CSVVAGFTGELFF
>TRBJ2-7|TRBD2|20|TRBV7-3
CASSLGDKGLAGALNYEQYF
>TRBJ2-1|NA|15|TRBV5-1
CASSLATGTYNEQFF
>TRBJ2-3|TRBD1|14|TRBV7-9
CASSPGQDTDTQYF
>TRBJ2-7|TRBD2|17|TRBV19
CASSKPRTSGTPDEQYF
>TRBJ2-7|NA|13|TRBV28
CASSFALAREQYF
>TRBJ2-3|TRBD2|17|TRBV11-2
CASSFETSGASTDTQYF
>TRBJ2-7|TRBD1|15|TRBV28
CASSPEGTGGYEQYF
>TRBJ1-5|TRBD1|16|TRBV10-2
CASSESQDRGRQPQHF
>TRBJ1-5|NA|15|TRBV5-6
CASSSTEYSNQPQHF
>TRBJ1-1|TRBD1|15|TRBV6-5
CASRRQGYGNTEAFF
>TRBJ2-1|NA|15|TRBV7-8
CASSLLTIKNNEQFF
>TRBJ2-5|NA|14|TRBV7-2
CASSLVGLEETQYF
>TRBJ2-5|NA|13|TRBV6-5
CASRIRGLETQYF
>TRBJ1-2|NA|16|TRBV5-5
CASSPSPSVRTYGYTF
>TRBJ1-1|NA|14|TRBV30
CAWSYREGYTEAFF
>TRBJ2-3|NA|14|TRBV5-1
CASSFRFGTDTQYF
>TRBJ2-3|TRBD2|16|TRBV5-1
CASSLVAGHSTDTQYF
>TRBJ2-3|NA|14|TRBV30
CAAVRGTSTDTQYF
>TRBJ2-3|TRBD1|15|TRBV10-2
CASRTGLLFTDTQYF
>TRBJ2-7|TRBD2|15|TRBV28
CASRGTSLQGDEQYF
>TRBJ1-1|NA|13|TRBV7-2
CASNEGMGTEAFF
>TRBJ2-7|TRBD1|16|TRBV11-3
CASREQPGQGAYEQYF
>TRBJ2-7|NA|16|TRBV3-1/TRBV3-2
CASSPGTTLSSYEQYF
>TRBJ1-5|NA|11|TRBV6-5
CACGDNQPQHF
>TRBJ2-7|NA|14|TRBV7-8
CASSLAVPPVEQYF
>TRBJ2-7|TRBD2|13|TRBV10-3
CAIGTSGGAGQYF
>TRBJ2-1|NA|16|TRBV11-2
CASSLTRGGAYNEQFF
>TRBJ1-6|NA|16|TRBV4-2
CASSQDRGGGGSPLHF
>TRBJ2-7|TRBD2|13|TRBV6-5
CASSPGGRGEQYF
>TRBJ2-3|NA|15|TRBV11-3
CASSLLAEFTDTQYF
>TRBJ1-3|NA|17|TRBV5-4
CASSMTRAQGWGNTIYF
>TRBJ1-1|TRBD1|17|TRBV5-6
CASSGEPGGTGSAVAFF
>TRBJ1-6|NA|13|TRBV27
CASSFGLDSPLHF
>TRBJ2-1|NA|13|TRBV29-1
CSVVAVSYNEQFF
>TRBJ1-2|NA|16|TRBV2
CASSEYPEGSGYGYTF
>TRBJ1-4|NA|15|TRBV7-8
CASTTGVDTNEKLFF
>TRBJ2-7|NA|16|TRBV18
CASSPPGGTLSDEQYF
>TRBJ1-3|TRBD1|14|TRBV5-6
CASSRQGSGNTIYF
>TRBJ2-2|NA|14|TRBV6-5
CASRGSGFTGELFF
>TRBJ1-2|NA|16|TRBV28
CASTKDGFGVSGGYTF
>TRBJ1-2|NA|15|TRBV4-3
CASSQVAETNYGYTF
>TRBJ1-2|TRBD1|13|TRBV28
CASRLTGVYGYTF
>TRBJ2-2|TRBD1|15|TRBV19
CASSTPGQGSGELFF
>TRBJ2-2|TRBD2|17|TRBV6-6
CASTRSGSGGRTGELFF
>TRBJ2-5|NA|13|TRBV29-1
CSVVVEGWETQYF
>TRBJ1-2|TRBD1|18|TRBV4-1
CASSQDRGGQGAVYGYTF
>TRBJ2-1|TRBD2|21|TRBV24-1
CATSDYPGTSGGKSSYNEQFF
>TRBJ1-2|NA|14|TRBV4-1
CASSHSPSLDGYTF
>TRBJ2-1|TRBD2|15|TRBV4-2
CASSQGAGGRNEQFF
>TRBJ2-1|NA|13|TRBV30
CAWNGGSYNEQFF
>TRBJ1-3|TRBD1|15|TRBV19
CASSPTGGSGNTIYF
>TRBJ2-3|NA|15|TRBV25-1
CASSELGASTDTQYF